The 27 T cell receptor beta chains given below trace back to one sample, sequenced in a study of blood T cell repertoires in COVID-19. Measured with immunoSEQ multiplex PCR; TCRdb has only the in-frame clones, and not every one. The table has some 130,000 clones, over 60% seen once. Sequencing used peripheral blood. The receptors derive from a man older than 75 with acute or convalescent COVID-19.

About this clone itself: The junction and the germline gene differ at one end; a read error may be behind it. The rearrangement joins TRBV7-7 to TRBJ2-5, with D possibly being TRBD1 (6 bases). The V gene's germline CDR1 is SSHAT and CDR2 FNYEAQ (reference sequence). CDR3 length: 16 residues. As DNA, the CDR3 is TGTGCTAGCAGCTTAGCACAGGGTTCGATCCAAGAGACCCAGTACTTC. Amino acids: CASSLAQGSIQETQYF.

V is TRBV28 and J is TRBJ1-5, with TRBD1 identical over 9 bases. Unmatched junction bases numbered 5, after V lost 5 bases and J lost 0 bases. CDR3 length equals 16 residues. The germline gives CDR1 MDHEN, CDR2 SYDVKM. The CDR3 here is CASSDMTGGSNQPQHF. The CDR3 DNA sequence: TGTGCCAGCAGTGATATGACAGGGGGTAGCAATCAGCCCCAGCATTTT.

The chain has TRBV9 and TRBJ1-5, with a possible D match to TRBD1 (5 bases). V lost 5 bases and J lost 3, with 15 bases in between. The CDR3 runs to 15 residues. Germline lookup yields CDR1 SGDLS and CDR2 YYNGEE. CDR3 sequence reads: CASSFVGGANQPQHF. DNA for the CDR3: TGTGCCAGCAGTTTCGTTGGAGGGGCCAATCAGCCCCAGCATTTT. The complete variable domain, with remaining parts taken from reference TRBV9 and TRBJ1-5, reads DSGVTQTPKHLITATGQRVTLRCSPRSGDLSVYWYQQSLDQGLQFLIQYYNGEERAKGNILERFSAQQFPDLHSELNLSSLELGDSALYFCASSFVGGANQPQHFGDGTRLSIL.

This clone came up many times. The CDR3 is CASSAGSLDSPLHF. In DNA, the CDR3 is TGCGCCAGCAGCGCAGGCTCCCTGGATTCACCCCTCCACTTT. The chain links TRBV5-1 to TRBJ1-6; D is unclear. The CDR3 contains 14 residues. Germline V gene sequence: CDR1 SGHRS, CDR2 YFSETQ. Trimming pared 4 bases from V and 8 bases from J, leaving 13 bases between.

This clone was detected a few times. The chain recombines TRBV5-1 with TRBJ2-7; tentative D call: TRBD2 (6 bases). Germline assignment: CDR1 SGHRS and CDR2 YFSETQ. This CDR3 region has 13 residues. Between the trimmed V and J ends, which lost 7 bases and 4 bases, there was a span of 15 bases. The CDR3 spells CASGQGAGYEQYF. The CDR3 region has the DNA TGCGCCAGCGGCCAGGGAGCGGGTTACGAGCAGTACTTC.

The chain recombines TRBV4-3 with TRBJ1-1; D is unclear. Trimming stripped 0 bases from V and 6 bases from J, with 11 bases between. Germline CDR1 reads LGHNA; CDR2 reads YSLEER. The CDR3 is 14 amino acids. The CDR3 reads CASSQDIGASEAFF. Here the CDR3 DNA reads TGCGCCAGCAGCCAAGATATAGGAGCCTCTGAAGCTTTCTTT.

The chain combines TRBV7-2 with TRBJ1-2; D remains ambiguous. Trimming removed 0 bases from V and 2 bases from J, with 7 bases in between. Germline V lookup: CDR1 SGHTA, CDR2 FQGNSA. The CDR3 is 14 amino acids. The CDR3 nucleotides are TGTGCCAGCAGCTTAGCCCATACAAACTATGGCTACACCTTC. Amino acid sequence: CASSLAHTNYGYTF.

The count of this clone is one. The chain carries TRBV6-6 and TRBJ1-5; tentative D call: TRBD1 (6 bases). Germline loops: CDR1 MNHNY, CDR2 SVGAGI (reference sequence). The V end lost 8 bases, the J end lost 7 bases, and 15 bases lay between the germline ends. The CDR3 spans 13 residues. DNA of the CDR3: TGTGCCAGCGAGGGGGAAGTCCGGCAGCCCCAGCATTTT. Translating gives CASEGEVRQPQHF.

This clone came up once. This rearrangement joins TRBV11-2 to TRBJ2-7, with 7 bases that match TRBD1. The CDR3 is 14 amino acids. The germline V gene encodes CDR1 SGHAT and CDR2 FQNNGV. Unmatched junction bases numbered 5, after V lost 2 bases and J lost 4 bases. The CDR3 protein is CASSLRGQRYEQYF. CDR3 sequence (DNA): TGTGCCAGCAGCTTACGGGGACAGCGATACGAGCAGTACTTC.

This chain connects TRBV18 to TRBJ2-5, with 8 bases aligning to TRBD1. The CDR3 is 16 residues long. Germline assignment: CDR1 KGHSH and CDR2 LQKENI. With V trimmed by 3 bases and J by 0 bases, 6 bases remained unmatched. CDR3 nucleotide sequence: TGTGCCAGCTCACCTTTTAGGACAGGGAACCAAGAGACCCAGTACTTC. Its protein is CASSPFRTGNQETQYF.

The chain uses TRBV5-1 and TRBJ2-1, with D maybe TRBD2 (5 bases). Trimming removed 1 base at V and 4 bases at J, with 15 bases between. The CDR3 is made up of 16 amino acids. Germline assignment: CDR1 SGHRS and CDR2 YFSETQ. CDR3 DNA: TGCGCCAGCAGCTTGCAGGACGGGTCGGGGTACAATGAGCAGTTCTTC. Translated: CASSLQDGSGYNEQFF.

The V gene is TRBV28, the J gene TRBJ1-2, with TRBD1 as a possible D gene (6 bases). The CDR3 is 12 amino acids. V lost 4 bases to trimming and J lost 7 bases, with 10 bases between them. Germline V CDR1 and CDR2: MDHEN, SYDVKM. The CDR3 bases are TGTGCCAGCAGTTCTACAGGGCGTGGCTACACCTTC. This sequence encodes CASSSTGRGYTF.

This sequence joins TRBV24-1 and TRBJ1-5; perhaps TRBD1 as D (5 bases). With 9 bases removed from V and 3 bases from J, the gap between germline ends came to 14 bases. The CDR3 totals 14 residues. Per the germline V gene, CDR1 is KGHDR and CDR2 is SFDVKD. The CDR3 sequence is CATGGGPDNQPQHF. The CDR3 DNA follows: TGTGCCACCGGGGGAGGCCCCGACAATCAGCCCCAGCATTTT.

There are a few counts of this clone. The rearrangement joins TRBV13 to TRBJ2-7; 8 bases agree with TRBD1. Germline V gene lookup returns CDR1 PRHDT and CDR2 FYEKMQ (reference sequence). The CDR3 loop spans 17 amino acids. V lost 5 bases and J lost 0; bases outside the gene matches: 12. The CDR3 region is CASSPRTGPLSSYEQYF. Written as DNA, the CDR3 is TGTGCCAGCAGCCCTAGGACAGGGCCATTGAGCTCCTACGAGCAGTACTTC.

V and J are TRBV5-4 and TRBJ1-2; TRBD1 is a possible D gene (6 bases). Deletions cut 4 bases from V and 4 bases from J, with 14 bases between. From germline, CDR1 is SGHNT and CDR2 YYREEE (reference sequence). The CDR3 runs to 14 residues. The CDR3 sequence is CASSQRTDFYGYTF. The CDR3 DNA follows: TGTGCCAGCAGCCAAAGGACAGACTTCTATGGCTACACCTTC.

The CDR3 DNA reads as TGTGCCAGCACGTTGAGGGAAAAACTGTTTTTT. Translating it yields CASTLREKLFF. The V gene is TRBV6-6, the J gene TRBJ1-4; no reliable D call. V lost 7 bases and J 8 bases, leaving 8 bases between the germline ends. The germline V gene encodes CDR1 MNHNY and CDR2 SVGAGI (reference sequence). There are 11 residues in the CDR3.

The CDR3 DNA reads as TGTGCCACCAGCAGAGATCGGGCGGGATGGGAGACCCAGTACTTC. Translated: CATSRDRAGWETQYF. V and J are TRBV15 and TRBJ2-5; D is possibly TRBD2 (6 bases). There are 15 residues in the CDR3. Trimming cost V 0 bases and J 5 bases, with 13 bases left between them. Germline values: CDR1 LNHNV, CDR2 YYDKDF (reference sequence).

This clone was seen only a few times. The gene calls are TRBV23-1 and TRBJ1-1; D gene uncertain. TRBV23-1 is known as an ORF, though its function is uncertain. The CDR3 spans 18 residues. V shed 2 bases and J shed 1 base, with 20 bases lying between them. The DNA of the CDR3 is TGCGCCAGCAGTCAACCCCTCACGGAGTGCGTAACGAACACTGAAGCTTTCTTT. Translated, it gives CASSQPLTECVTNTEAFF.

The rearrangement joins TRBV7-9 to TRBJ2-3, with 7 bases fitting TRBD1. In germline, CDR1 is SEHNR, CDR2 FQNEAQ (reference sequence). The CDR3 has 16 amino acids. V trimming: 5 bases; J trimming: 4 bases; junction bases outside the gene matches: 12. CDR3 sequence (DNA): TGTGCCAGCAGCCTAGATTGGACAGGTTTTCCAGATACGCAGTATTTT. Protein sequence: CASSLDWTGFPDTQYF.

The chain links TRBV7-2 to TRBJ2-7; possible D gene TRBD1, 6 bases. CDR1 is SGHTA and CDR2 is FQGNSA in the germline V gene. The ends were cut back, 4 bases at V and 3 bases at J, with 10 bases in the middle. The CDR3 is 13 amino acids. CDR3 protein: CASSSGTFYEQYF. Here the CDR3 DNA reads TGTGCCAGCAGCTCCGGGACATTCTACGAGCAGTACTTC.

V usage is TRBV19 and J usage is TRBJ2-5; the D is unclear. The germline CDR1 and CDR2 sequences are LNHDA and SQIVND (reference sequence). The CDR3 runs 13 residues. Trimming removed 4 bases at V and 5 bases at J, with 11 bases between. The CDR3 bases are TGTGCCAGTAGTACCCCTTACGGGGAGACCCAGTACTTC. Amino acid sequence: CASSTPYGETQYF.

V is TRBV7-9 and J is TRBJ2-2; D unclear. V lost 8 bases, J lost 2 bases, and 12 bases lay in between. The germline gives CDR1 SEHNR, CDR2 FQNEAQ (reference sequence). This CDR3 has 14 residues. The CDR3 spells CASEPRSNTGELFF. The CDR3, as DNA: TGTGCCAGCGAACCCAGATCTAACACCGGGGAGCTGTTTTTT.

V and J are TRBV7-9 and TRBJ2-7; D is possibly TRBD2 (6 bases). CDR1 is SEHNR, CDR2 FQNEAQ, per germline (reference sequence). The V end lost 6 bases, the J end lost 1 base, and 13 bases lay between the germline ends. This CDR3 is 14 amino acids long. CDR3 bases: TGTGCCAGCAGTTTTGGAGGGGAGTCCTACGAGCAGTACTTC. It translates to CASSFGGESYEQYF.

V gene TRBV7-9 combines with J gene TRBJ1-2; 8 positions match TRBD1. The CDR3 has 14 residues. Germline V gives CDR1 SEHNR, CDR2 FQNEAQ (reference sequence). V was clipped by 6 bases and J by 2 bases; unmatched bases: 5. The CDR3 is CASRPGQGNYGYTF. The CDR3 DNA is TGTGCCAGCAGGCCCGGACAGGGAAACTATGGCTACACCTTC.

The chain employs TRBV27 and TRBJ2-3; 11 bases align to TRBD1. The CDR3 consists of 15 residues. The germline gives CDR1 MNHEY, CDR2 SMNVEV (reference sequence). Germline trimming cut 3 bases from V and 5 bases from J; bases unmatched to any gene: 4. The CDR3 protein is CASSFGTGGGDTQYF. CDR3 nucleotides: TGTGCCAGCAGTTTTGGGACAGGGGGTGGAGATACGCAGTATTTT.

The V and J genes are TRBV2 and TRBJ1-4; D perhaps matches TRBD1 (5 bases). Per the germline V gene, CDR1 is SNHLY and CDR2 is FYNNEI. This CDR3 region has 15 residues. Trimming took 8 bases from V and 4 from J, leaving 17 bases between them. This CDR3 reads CASVGGRAYNEKLFF. The CDR3, as DNA: TGTGCCAGCGTCGGGGGGAGGGCTTATAATGAAAAACTGTTTTTT.

The V and J genes are TRBV7-2 and TRBJ1-2, with TRBD1 as a possible D gene (6 bases). V lost 2 bases to trimming and J lost 8 bases, with 12 bases between them. The CDR3 contains 13 residues. Germline CDR1 reads SGHTA; CDR2 reads FQGNSA. Here the CDR3 reads CASSLTGSDGYTF. CDR3 DNA: TGTGCCAGCAGCTTAACAGGGAGTGACGGCTACACCTTC.